A selection of T cell receptor beta chains follows, all from one sample in a study of blood T cell repertoires in COVID-19. Assay used: immunoSEQ multiplex PCR; TCRdb lists only in-frame clones, some missing. The sample lists almost 95,000 clones, around nine tenths occurring once. Sequenced: peripheral blood. Every receptor here comes from a woman aged 55-70 years with COVID-19, enrolled during active disease. The CDR3 runs from the conserved cysteine through the conserved F or W. D genes are given only for firm matches.

j_call v_call d_call cdr3_aa
TRBJ2-7 TRBV5-5 TRBD2 CASSPTSGGQQYF
TRBJ1-3 TRBV18 - CASSPSDSGNTIYF
TRBJ1-3 TRBV15 - CATSRGRQGNTIYF
TRBJ1-5 TRBV23-1 TRBD1 CASSQRRPGDRGPNQPQHF
TRBJ2-3 TRBV5-1 TRBD1 CASSPGQGGSTDTQYF
TRBJ2-1 TRBV29-1 TRBD1 CSVETGDLFF
TRBJ1-4 TRBV3-1/TRBV3-2 TRBD1 CASSLRQGNEKLFF
TRBJ1-4 TRBV11-2 TRBD1 CASSTTGGRNEKLFF
TRBJ2-6 TRBV5-1 - CASSDGQISGANVLTF
TRBJ1-2 TRBV6-1 TRBD1 CASSESGQYGYTF
TRBJ2-1 TRBV2 - CASQGLRTVNEQFF
TRBJ1-5 TRBV2 TRBD1 CASRSTGGLSTNQPQHF
TRBJ2-1 TRBV12-3/TRBV12-4 - CASSFARENQFF
TRBJ1-6 TRBV30 - CAWSSGQRGSPLHF
TRBJ1-4 TRBV28 TRBD1 CASSFSPGTGTSNEKLFF
TRBJ2-7 TRBV30 TRBD1 CAWSAGTVGQYF
TRBJ1-3 TRBV12-3/TRBV12-4 - CASRFAGNTIYF
TRBJ1-1 TRBV28 - CASSFLGGVTEAFF
TRBJ1-2 TRBV5-1 TRBD1 CASSSQGIDYGYTF
TRBJ1-2 TRBV30 - CAWNRRPPNYGYTF
TRBJ1-2 TRBV10-1 - CASRAGMEGYTF